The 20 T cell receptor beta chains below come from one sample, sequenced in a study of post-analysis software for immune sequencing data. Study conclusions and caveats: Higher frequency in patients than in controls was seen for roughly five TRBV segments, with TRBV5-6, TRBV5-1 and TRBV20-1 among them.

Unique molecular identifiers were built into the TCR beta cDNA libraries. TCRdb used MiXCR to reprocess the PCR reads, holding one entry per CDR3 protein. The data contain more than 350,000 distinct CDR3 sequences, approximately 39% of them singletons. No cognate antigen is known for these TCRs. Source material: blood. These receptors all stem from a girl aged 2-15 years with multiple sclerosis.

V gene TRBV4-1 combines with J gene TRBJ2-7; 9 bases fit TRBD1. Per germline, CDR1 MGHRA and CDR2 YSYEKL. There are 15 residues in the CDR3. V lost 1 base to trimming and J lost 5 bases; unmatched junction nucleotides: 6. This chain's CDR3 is CASSQGGQGLHEQYF. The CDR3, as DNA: TGCGCCAGCAGCCAAGGGGGACAGGGTCTCCACGAGCAGTACTTC.

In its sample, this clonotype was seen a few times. This CDR3 reads CASSDLGDYTYEQYF. In DNA form, the CDR3 reads TGTGCCAGCAGTGATCTGGGGGATTATACCTACGAGCAGTACTTC. The gene calls are TRBV6-1 and TRBJ2-7; either TRBD1 or TRBD2 may fit D (5 bases each). CDR1 is MNHNS and CDR2 is SASEGT in the germline V gene. This CDR3 comprises 15 residues. The germline V and J ends were trimmed by 3 bases and 2 bases, with 14 bases remaining between them.

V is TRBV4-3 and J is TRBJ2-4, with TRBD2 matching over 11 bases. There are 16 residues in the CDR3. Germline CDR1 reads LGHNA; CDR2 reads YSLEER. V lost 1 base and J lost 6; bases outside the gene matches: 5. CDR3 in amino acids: CASSQGLAGGGNIQYF. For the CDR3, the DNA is TGCGCCAGCAGCCAAGGTCTAGCGGGGGGTGGAAACATTCAGTACTTC.

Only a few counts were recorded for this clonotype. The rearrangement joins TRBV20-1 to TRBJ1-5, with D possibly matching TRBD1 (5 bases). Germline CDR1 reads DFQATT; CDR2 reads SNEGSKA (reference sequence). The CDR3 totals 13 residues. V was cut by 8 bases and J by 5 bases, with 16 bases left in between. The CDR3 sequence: CSTTRDGDQPQHF. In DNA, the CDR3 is TGCAGTACTACCCGGGACGGGGATCAGCCCCAGCATTTT.

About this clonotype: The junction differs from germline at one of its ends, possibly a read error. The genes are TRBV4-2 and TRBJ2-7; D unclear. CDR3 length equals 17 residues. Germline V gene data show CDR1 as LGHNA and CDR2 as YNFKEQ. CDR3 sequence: CAGSQLLRTELPYEQYF. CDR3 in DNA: TGTGCCGGCAGCCAACTACTGCGGACGGAATTACCCTACGAGCAGTACTTC.

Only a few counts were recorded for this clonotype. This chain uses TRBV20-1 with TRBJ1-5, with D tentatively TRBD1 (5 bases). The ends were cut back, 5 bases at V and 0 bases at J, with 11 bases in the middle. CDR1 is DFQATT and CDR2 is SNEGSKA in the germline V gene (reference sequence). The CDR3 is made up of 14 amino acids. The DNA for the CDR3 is TGCAGTGCTGACAGCCTTTATAGCAATCAGCCCCAGCATTTT. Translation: CSADSLYSNQPQHF.

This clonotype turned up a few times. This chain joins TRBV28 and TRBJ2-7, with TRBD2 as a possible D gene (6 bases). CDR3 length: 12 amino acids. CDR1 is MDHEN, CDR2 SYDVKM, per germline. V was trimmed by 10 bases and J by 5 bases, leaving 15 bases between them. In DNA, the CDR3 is TGTGCCACGACGGGGGAACAGAACGAGCAGTACTTC. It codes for CATTGEQNEQYF.

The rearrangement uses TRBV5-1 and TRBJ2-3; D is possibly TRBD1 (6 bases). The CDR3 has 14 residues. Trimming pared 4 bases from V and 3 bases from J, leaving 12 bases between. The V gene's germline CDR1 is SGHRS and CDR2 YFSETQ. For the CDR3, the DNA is TGCGCCAGCAGCAAGGTCCAGGGGACAGATACGCAGTATTTT. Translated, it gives CASSKVQGTDTQYF.

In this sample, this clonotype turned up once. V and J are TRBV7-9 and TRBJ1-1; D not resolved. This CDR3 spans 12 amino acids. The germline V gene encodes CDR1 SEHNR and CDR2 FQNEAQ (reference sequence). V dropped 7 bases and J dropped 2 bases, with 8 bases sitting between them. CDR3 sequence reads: CASMGSNTEAFF. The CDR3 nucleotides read TGTGCCAGCATGGGCAGCAACACTGAAGCTTTCTTT.

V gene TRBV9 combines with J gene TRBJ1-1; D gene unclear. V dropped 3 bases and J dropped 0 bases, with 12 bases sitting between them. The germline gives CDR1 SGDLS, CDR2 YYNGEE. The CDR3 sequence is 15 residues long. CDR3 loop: CASSGEDGLNTEAFF. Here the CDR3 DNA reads TGTGCCAGCAGCGGCGAGGACGGCTTGAACACTGAAGCTTTCTTT.

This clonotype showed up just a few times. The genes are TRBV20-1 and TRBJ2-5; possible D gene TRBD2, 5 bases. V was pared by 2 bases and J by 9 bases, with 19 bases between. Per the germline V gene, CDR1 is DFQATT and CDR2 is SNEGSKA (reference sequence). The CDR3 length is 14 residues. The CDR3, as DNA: TGCAGTGCTAGAAGCCTTCGACGGGGAATGGCCCAGTACTTC. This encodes CSARSLRRGMAQYF.

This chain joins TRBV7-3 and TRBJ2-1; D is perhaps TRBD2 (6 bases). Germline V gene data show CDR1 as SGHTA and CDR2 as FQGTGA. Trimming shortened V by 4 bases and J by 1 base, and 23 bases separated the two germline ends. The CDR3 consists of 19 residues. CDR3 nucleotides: TGTGCCAGCAGCTCCCAAGAGTTGGGGAGGCGTTATTCCTACAATGAGCAGTTCTTC. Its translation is CASSSQELGRRYSYNEQFF.

CDR3: CSARAGLESEQYF. In nucleotides, the CDR3 is TGCAGTGCTAGAGCTGGACTAGAGTCCGAGCAGTACTTC. The rearrangement links TRBV20-1 to TRBJ2-5; TRBD2 agrees at 7 bases. The DNA matches TRBJ2-7 better at its end, which makes the J call doubtful. This CDR3 has 13 amino acids. CDR1 and CDR2 from the germline V gene are DFQATT and SNEGSKA (reference sequence).

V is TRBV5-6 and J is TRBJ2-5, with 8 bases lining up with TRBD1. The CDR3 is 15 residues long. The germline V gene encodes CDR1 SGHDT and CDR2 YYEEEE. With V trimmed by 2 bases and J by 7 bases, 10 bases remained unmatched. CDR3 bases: TGTGCCAGCAGCTTAACCAGGGGGCGCGAAGTGACCCAGTACTTC. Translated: CASSLTRGREVTQYF.

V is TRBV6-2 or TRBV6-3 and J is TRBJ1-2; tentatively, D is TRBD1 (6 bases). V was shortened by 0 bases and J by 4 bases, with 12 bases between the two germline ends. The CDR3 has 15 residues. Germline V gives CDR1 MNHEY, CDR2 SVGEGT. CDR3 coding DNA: TGTGCCAGCAGTTACTCCCGGACAGAGATCTATGGCTACACCTTC. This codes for CASSYSRTEIYGYTF.

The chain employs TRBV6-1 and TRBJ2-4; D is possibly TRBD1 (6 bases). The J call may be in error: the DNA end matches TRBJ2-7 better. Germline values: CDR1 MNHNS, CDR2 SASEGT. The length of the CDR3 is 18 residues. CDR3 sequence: CASSALYDRKRASDEQYF. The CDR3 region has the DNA TGTGCCAGCAGCGCCCTGTACGACAGGAAACGAGCATCGGACGAGCAGTACTTC.

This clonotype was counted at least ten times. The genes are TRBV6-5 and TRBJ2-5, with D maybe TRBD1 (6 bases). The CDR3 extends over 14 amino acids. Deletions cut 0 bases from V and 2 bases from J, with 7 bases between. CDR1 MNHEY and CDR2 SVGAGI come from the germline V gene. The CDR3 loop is CASSYSRGQETQYF. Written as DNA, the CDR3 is TGTGCCAGCAGTTACTCGAGGGGGCAAGAGACCCAGTACTTC.

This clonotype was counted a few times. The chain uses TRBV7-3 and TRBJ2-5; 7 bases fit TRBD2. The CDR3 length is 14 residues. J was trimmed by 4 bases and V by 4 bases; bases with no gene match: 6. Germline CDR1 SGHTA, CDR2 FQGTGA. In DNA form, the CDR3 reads TGTGCCAGCAGCTCCGGACTAGTGTCAGAGACCCAGTACTTC. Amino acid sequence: CASSSGLVSETQYF. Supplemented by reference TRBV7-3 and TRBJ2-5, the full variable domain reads GAGVSQTPSNKVTEKGKYVELRCDPISGHTALYWYRQSLGQGPEFLIYFQGTGAADDSGLPNDRFFAVRPEGSVSTLKIQRTERGDSAVYLCASSSGLVSETQYFGPGTRLLVL.

CDR3: CSASRGSGSYEQYF. The CDR3 nucleotides read TGCAGTGCTAGTCGTGGGAGCGGATCCTACGAGCAGTACTTC. The genes are TRBV20-1 and TRBJ2-7, with D possibly being TRBD2 (5 bases). V gave up 3 bases and J gave up 1 base, with 13 bases separating them. Germline V gene data show CDR1 as DFQATT and CDR2 as SNEGSKA (reference sequence). The CDR3 is 14 amino acids.

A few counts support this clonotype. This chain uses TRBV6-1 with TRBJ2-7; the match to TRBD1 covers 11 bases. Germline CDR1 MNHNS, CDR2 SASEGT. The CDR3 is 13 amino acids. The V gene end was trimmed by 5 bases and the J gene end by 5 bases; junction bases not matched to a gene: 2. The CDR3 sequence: CASSRTGGNEQYF. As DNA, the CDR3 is TGTGCCAGCAGTCGGACAGGGGGCAACGAGCAGTACTTC.